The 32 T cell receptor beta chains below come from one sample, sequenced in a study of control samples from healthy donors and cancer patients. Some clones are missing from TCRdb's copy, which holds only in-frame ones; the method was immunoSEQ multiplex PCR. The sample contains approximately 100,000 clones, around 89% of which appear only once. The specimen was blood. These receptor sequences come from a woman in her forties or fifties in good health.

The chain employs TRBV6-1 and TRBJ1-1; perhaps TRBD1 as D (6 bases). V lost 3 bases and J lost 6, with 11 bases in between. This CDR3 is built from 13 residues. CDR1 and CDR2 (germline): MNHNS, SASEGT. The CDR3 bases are TGTGCCAGCAGTGACAGGGGCGTATCTGAAGCTTTCTTT. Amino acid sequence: CASSDRGVSEAFF.

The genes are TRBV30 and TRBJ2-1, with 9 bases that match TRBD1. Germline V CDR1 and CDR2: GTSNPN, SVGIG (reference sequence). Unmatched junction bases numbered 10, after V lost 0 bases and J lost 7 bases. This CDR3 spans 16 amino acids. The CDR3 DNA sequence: TGTGCCTGGAGTGTACCCACAGGGGGCTCGGGGAATGAGCAGTTCTTC. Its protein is CAWSVPTGGSGNEQFF.

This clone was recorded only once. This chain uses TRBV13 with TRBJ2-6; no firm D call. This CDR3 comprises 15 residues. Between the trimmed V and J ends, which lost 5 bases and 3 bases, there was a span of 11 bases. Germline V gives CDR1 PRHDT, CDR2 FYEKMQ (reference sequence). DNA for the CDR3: TGTGCCAGCAGCGGAGACTCTAGTGGGGCCAACGTCCTGACTTTC. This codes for CASSGDSSGANVLTF. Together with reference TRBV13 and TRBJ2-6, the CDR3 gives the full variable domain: AAGVIQSPRHLIKEKRETATLKCYPIPRHDTVYWYQQGPGQDPQFLISFYEKMQSDKGSIPDRFSAQQFSDYHSELNMSSLELGDSALYFCASSGDSSGANVLTFGAGSRLTVL.

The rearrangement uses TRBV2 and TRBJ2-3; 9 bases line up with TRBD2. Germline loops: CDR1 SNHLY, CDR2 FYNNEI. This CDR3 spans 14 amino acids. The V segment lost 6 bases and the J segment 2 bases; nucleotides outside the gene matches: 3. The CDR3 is CASRLAGSTDTQYF. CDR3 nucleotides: TGTGCCAGCAGACTAGCGGGTTCCACAGATACGCAGTATTTT.

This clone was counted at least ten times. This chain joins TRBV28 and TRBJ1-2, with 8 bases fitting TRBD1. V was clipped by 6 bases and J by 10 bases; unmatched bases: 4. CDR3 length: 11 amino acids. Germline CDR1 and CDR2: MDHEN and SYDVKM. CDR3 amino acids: CASRQGADYTF. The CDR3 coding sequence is TGTGCCAGCAGGCAGGGGGCGGACTACACCTTC.

The CDR3: CAIRPGDRVRETQYF. CDR3 nucleotides: TGTGCCATCAGACCGGGGGACAGGGTACGGGAGACCCAGTACTTC. The chain carries TRBV10-3 and TRBJ2-5, with 9 bases matching TRBD1. The CDR3 spans 15 residues. The junction had 10 bases not matched to a gene; V was cut back by 6 bases and J by 5 bases. Germline V gives CDR1 ENHRY, CDR2 SYGVKD.

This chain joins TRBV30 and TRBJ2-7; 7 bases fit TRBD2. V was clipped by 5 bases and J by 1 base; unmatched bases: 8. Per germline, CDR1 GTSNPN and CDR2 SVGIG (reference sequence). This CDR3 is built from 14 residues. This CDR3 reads CAWRVSGVSYEQYF. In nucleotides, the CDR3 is TGTGCCTGGCGGGTAAGCGGGGTTTCCTACGAGCAGTACTTC.

CDR3 DNA: TGTGCCAGCAGTGAACCATGGATAGGCGTTGCGGCGGGGGAGCAGTACGTC. Amino acid sequence: CASSEPWIGVAAGEQYV. The rearrangement links TRBV6-1 to TRBJ2-7; the D gene is possibly TRBD2 (6 bases). This CDR3 has 17 amino acids. Germline V gene data show CDR1 as MNHNS and CDR2 as SASEGT. V was cut by 2 bases and J by 7 bases, with 24 bases left in between.

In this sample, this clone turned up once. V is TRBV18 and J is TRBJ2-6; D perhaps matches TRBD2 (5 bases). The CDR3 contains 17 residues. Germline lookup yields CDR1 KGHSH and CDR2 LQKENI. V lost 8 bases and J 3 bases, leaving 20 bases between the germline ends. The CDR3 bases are TGTGCCAGCACCGGGGTGACTGAGCTCTTTGGGGCCAACGTCCTGACTTTC. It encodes CASTGVTELFGANVLTF.

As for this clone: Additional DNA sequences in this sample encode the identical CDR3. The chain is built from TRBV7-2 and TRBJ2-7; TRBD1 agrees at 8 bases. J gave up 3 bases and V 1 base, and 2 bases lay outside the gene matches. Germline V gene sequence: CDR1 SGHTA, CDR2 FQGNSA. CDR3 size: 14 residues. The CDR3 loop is CASSLGTGFYEQYV. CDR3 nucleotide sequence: TGTGCCAGCAGCTTAGGGACAGGGTTCTACGAGCAGTACGTC.

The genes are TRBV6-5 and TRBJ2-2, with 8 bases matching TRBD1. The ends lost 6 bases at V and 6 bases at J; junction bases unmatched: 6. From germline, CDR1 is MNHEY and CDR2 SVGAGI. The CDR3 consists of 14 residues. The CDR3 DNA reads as TGTGCCAGCAGACCGGACAGGGTGGCCGGGGAGCTGTTTTTT. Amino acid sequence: CASRPDRVAGELFF.

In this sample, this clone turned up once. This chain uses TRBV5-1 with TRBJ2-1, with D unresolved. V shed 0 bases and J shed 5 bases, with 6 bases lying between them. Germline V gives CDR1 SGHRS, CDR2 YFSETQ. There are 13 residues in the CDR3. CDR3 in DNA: TGCGCCAGCAGCTTGGCCCCGAACAATGAGCAGTTCTTC. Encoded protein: CASSLAPNNEQFF.

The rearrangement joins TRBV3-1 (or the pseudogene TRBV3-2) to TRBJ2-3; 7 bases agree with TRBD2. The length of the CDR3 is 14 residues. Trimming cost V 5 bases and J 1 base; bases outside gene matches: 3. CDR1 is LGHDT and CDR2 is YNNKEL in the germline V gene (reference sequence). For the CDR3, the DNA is TGTGCCAGCAGCGTCACTAGCGGCACAGATACGCAGTATTTT. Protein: CASSVTSGTDTQYF.

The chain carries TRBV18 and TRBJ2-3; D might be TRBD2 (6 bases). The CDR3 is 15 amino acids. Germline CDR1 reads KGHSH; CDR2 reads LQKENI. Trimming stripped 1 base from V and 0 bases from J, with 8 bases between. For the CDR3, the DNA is TGTGCCAGCTCACCACTAGCGGTTAGCACAGATACGCAGTATTTT. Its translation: CASSPLAVSTDTQYF.

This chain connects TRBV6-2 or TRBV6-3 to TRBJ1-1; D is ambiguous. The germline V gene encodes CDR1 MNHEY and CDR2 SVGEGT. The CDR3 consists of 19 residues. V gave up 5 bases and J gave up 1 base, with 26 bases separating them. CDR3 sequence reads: CASSRLEYIVDKRNTEAFF. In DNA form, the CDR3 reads TGTGCCAGCAGTCGTCTCGAATACATCGTCGACAAGAGGAACACTGAAGCTTTCTTT.

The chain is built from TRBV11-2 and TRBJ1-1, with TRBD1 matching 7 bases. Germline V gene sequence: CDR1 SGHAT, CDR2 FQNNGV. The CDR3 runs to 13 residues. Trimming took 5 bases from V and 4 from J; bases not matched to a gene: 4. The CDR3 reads CASSRTGATEAFF. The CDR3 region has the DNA TGTGCCAGCAGCCGTACAGGGGCCACTGAAGCTTTCTTT. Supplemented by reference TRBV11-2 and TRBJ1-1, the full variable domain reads EAGVAQSPRYKIIEKRQSVAFWCNPISGHATLYWYQQILGQGPKLLIQFQNNGVVDDSQLPKDRFSAERLKGVDSTLKIQPAKLEDSAVYLCASSRTGATEAFFGQGTRLTVV.

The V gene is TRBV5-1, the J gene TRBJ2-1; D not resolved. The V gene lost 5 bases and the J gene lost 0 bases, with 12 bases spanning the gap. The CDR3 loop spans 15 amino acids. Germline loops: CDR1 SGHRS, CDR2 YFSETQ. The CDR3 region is CASRPDLSSYNEQFF. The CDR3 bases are TGCGCCAGCAGGCCGGACCTGAGCTCCTACAATGAGCAGTTCTTC.

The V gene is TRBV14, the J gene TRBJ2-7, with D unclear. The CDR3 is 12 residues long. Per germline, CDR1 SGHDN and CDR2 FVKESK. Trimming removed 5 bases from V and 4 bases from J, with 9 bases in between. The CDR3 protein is CASSKVSYEQYF. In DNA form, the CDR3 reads TGTGCCAGCAGCAAAGTATCGTACGAGCAGTACTTC.

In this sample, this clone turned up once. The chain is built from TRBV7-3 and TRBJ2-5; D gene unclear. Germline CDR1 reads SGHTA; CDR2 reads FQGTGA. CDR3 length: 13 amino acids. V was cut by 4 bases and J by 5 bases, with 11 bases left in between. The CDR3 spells CASSSQGGETQYF. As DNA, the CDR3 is TGTGCCAGCAGCTCACAAGGTGGGGAGACCCAGTACTTC.

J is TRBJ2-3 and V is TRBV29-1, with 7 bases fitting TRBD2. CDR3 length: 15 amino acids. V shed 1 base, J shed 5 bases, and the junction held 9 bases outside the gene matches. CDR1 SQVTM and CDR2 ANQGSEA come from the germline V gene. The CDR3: CSVEAGGASGDTQYF. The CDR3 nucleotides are TGCAGCGTTGAAGCCGGTGGCGCTAGCGGAGATACGCAGTATTTT.

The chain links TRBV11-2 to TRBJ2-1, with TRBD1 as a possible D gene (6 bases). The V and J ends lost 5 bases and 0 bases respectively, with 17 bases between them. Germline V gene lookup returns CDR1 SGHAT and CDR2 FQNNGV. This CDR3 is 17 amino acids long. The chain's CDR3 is CASSHQGLASSYNEQFF. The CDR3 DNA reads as TGTGCCAGCAGCCATCAGGGGCTAGCCAGCTCCTACAATGAGCAGTTCTTC. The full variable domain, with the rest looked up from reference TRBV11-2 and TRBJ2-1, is EAGVAQSPRYKIIEKRQSVAFWCNPISGHATLYWYQQILGQGPKLLIQFQNNGVVDDSQLPKDRFSAERLKGVDSTLKIQPAKLEDSAVYLCASSHQGLASSYNEQFFGPGTRLTVL.

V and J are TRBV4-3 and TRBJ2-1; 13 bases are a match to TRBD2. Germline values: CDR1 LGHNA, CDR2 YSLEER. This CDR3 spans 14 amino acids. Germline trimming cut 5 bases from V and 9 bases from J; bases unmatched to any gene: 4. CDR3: CASSIGLAGVEQFF. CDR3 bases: TGCGCCAGCAGCATCGGACTAGCGGGAGTTGAGCAGTTCTTC.

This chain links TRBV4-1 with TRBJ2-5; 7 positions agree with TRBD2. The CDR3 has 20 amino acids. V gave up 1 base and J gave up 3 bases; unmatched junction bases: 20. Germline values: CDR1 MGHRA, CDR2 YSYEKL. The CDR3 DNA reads TGCGCCAGCAGCCAAGGGTTAGCGGGCCGGATCAACGCGGTCAAAGAGACCCAGTACTTC. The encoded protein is CASSQGLAGRINAVKETQYF.

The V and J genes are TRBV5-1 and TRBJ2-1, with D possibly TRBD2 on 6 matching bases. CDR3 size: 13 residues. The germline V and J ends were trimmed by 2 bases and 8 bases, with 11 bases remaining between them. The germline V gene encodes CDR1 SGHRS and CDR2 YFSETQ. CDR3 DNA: TGCGCCAGCAGCTTTGACCGGAGGGATGAGCAGTTCTTC. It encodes CASSFDRRDEQFF.

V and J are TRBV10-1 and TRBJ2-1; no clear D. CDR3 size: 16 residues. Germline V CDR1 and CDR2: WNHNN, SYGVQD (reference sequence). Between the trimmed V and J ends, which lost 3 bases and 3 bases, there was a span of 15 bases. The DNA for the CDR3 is TGCGCCAGCAGTGACAGGAGCCAGTTGAACTACAATGAGCAGTTCTTC. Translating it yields CASSDRSQLNYNEQFF.

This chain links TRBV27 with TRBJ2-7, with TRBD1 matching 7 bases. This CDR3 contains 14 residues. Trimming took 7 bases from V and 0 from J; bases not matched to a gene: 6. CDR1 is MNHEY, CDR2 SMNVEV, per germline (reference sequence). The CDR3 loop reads CASTPDRASYEQYF. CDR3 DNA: TGTGCCAGCACTCCTGACAGGGCCTCCTACGAGCAGTACTTC.

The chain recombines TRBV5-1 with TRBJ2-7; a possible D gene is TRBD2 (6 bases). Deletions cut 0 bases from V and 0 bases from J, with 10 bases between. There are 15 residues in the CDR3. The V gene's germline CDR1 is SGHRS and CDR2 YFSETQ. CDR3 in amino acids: CASSLAGGVSYEQYF. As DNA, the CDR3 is TGCGCCAGCAGCTTGGCCGGGGGAGTCTCCTACGAGCAGTACTTC.

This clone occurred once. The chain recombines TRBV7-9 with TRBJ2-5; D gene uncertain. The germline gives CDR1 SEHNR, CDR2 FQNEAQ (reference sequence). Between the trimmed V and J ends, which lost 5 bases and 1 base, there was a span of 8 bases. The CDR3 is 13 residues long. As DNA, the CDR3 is TGTGCCAGCAGCCCAAGGTCCCAAGAGACCCAGTACTTC. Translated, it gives CASSPRSQETQYF.

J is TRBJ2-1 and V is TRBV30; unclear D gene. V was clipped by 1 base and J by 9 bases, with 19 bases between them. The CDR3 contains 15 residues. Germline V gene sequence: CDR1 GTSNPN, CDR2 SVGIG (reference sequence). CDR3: CAWSEDPRKSSEQFF. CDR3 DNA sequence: TGTGCCTGGAGTGAGGATCCCCGGAAGTCAAGTGAGCAGTTCTTC. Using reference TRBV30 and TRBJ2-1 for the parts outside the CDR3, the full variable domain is SQTIHQWPATLVQPVGSPLSLECTVEGTSNPNLYWYRQAAGRGLQLLFYSVGIGQISSEVPQNLSASRPQDRQFILSSKKLLLSDSGFYLCAWSEDPRKSSEQFFGPGTRLTVL.

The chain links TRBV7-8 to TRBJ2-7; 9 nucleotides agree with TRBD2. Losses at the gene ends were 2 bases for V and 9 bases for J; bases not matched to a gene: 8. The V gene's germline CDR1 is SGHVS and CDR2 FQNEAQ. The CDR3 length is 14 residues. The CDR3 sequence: CASSLLTSGSRQYV. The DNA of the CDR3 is TGTGCCAGCAGCTTATTGACTAGCGGCTCCAGGCAGTACGTC.

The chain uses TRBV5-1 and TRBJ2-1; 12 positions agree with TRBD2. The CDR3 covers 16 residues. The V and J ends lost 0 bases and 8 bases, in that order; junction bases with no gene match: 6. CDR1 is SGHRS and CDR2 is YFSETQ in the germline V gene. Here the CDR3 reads CASSLETSGSSDEQFF. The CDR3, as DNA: TGCGCCAGCAGCTTGGAGACTAGCGGGAGTTCGGATGAGCAGTTCTTC.

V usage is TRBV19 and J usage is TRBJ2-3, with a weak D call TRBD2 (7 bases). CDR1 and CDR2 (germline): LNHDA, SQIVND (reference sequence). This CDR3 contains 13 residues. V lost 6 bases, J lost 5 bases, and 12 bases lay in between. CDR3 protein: CASRGGARDTQYF. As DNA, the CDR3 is TGTGCCAGTAGAGGGGGGGCGCGAGATACGCAGTATTTT.